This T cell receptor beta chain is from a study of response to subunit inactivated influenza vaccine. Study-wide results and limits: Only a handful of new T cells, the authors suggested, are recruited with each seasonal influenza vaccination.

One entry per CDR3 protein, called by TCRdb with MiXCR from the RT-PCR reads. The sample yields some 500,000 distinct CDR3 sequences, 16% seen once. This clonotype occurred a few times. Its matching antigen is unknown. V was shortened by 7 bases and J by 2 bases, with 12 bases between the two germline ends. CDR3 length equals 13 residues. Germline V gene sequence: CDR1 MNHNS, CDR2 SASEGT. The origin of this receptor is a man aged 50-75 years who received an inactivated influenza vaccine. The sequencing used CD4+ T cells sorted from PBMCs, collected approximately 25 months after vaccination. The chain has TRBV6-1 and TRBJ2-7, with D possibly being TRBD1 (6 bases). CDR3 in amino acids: CASKLDRPYEQYF. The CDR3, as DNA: TGTGCCAGCAAGCTGGACAGACCCTACGAGCAGTACTTC.